A single sample is the source of the 23 T cell receptor beta chains below, sequenced in a study of vaccination effects on CD4 cells after COVID-19. Sequencing was performed with immunoSEQ multiplex PCR; in TCRdb, only in-frame clones are kept and a portion is missing. Of tens of thousands of clones in the sample, around 69% were seen once. Scientists isolated CD4+ T cells after an approximately 10-day culture period ended. Either the BNT162b2 or mRNA-1273 vaccine was given to participants in two doses. No antigen has been assigned to these receptors. The sample in question was CD4+ T cells from PBMCs cultured without peptide, obtained after COVID-19 vaccination. These receptor sequences come from a human donor who received a COVID-19 vaccine.

The chain's CDR3 is CATSDPKQGGLGYTF. DNA for the CDR3: TGTGCCACCAGTGATCCCAAACAGGGGGGACTGGGCTACACCTTC. The chain couples TRBV24-1 to TRBJ1-2; 8 nucleotides agree with TRBD1. The germline V gene encodes CDR1 KGHDR and CDR2 SFDVKD. The CDR3 contains 15 residues. After removal of 3 bases from V and 8 bases from J, the junction contained 10 bases not matched to a gene.

V usage is TRBV28 and J usage is TRBJ2-2, with D perhaps matching TRBD2 (6 bases). Looked up from germline, CDR1 is MDHEN and CDR2 is SYDVKM. Trimming took 8 bases from V and 0 from J, leaving 13 bases between them. The CDR3 consists of 15 residues. CDR3 sequence reads: CASVPGGANTGELFF. DNA for the CDR3: TGTGCCAGCGTTCCGGGCGGGGCGAACACCGGGGAGCTGTTTTTT.

The gene calls are TRBV12-3 or TRBV12-4 and TRBJ1-2; 7 nucleotides align to TRBD1. The CDR3 is 12 amino acids. V trimming: 8 bases; J trimming: 2 bases; junction bases outside the gene matches: 2. CDR3: CASSTGNYGYTF. CDR3 bases: TGTGCCAGCTCGACAGGGAACTATGGCTACACCTTC.

The rearrangement uses TRBV10-2 and TRBJ2-3, with 9 bases that match TRBD2. Per the germline V gene, CDR1 is WSHSY and CDR2 is SAAADI. The junction had 11 bases not matched to a gene; V was cut back by 4 bases and J by 6 bases. This CDR3 has 16 residues. CDR3 DNA sequence: TGCGCCAGCAGTGGCGGGGGGGGGCCCCGCGGGGATACGCAGTATTTT. This codes for CASSGGGGPRGDTQYF.

The V call is TRBV19, the J call TRBJ1-2; 11 nucleotides agree with TRBD1. This CDR3 contains 14 residues. V gave up 5 bases and J gave up 5 bases; unmatched junction bases: 4. Germline V gives CDR1 LNHDA, CDR2 SQIVND (reference sequence). CDR3 amino acids: CASSQDRGLYGYTF. The CDR3 nucleotides read TGTGCCAGTAGTCAGGACAGGGGGCTTTATGGCTACACCTTC. Based on the CDR3 plus reference TRBV19 and TRBJ1-2, the full variable domain is DGGITQSPKYLFRKEGQNVTLSCEQNLNHDAMYWYRQDPGQGLRLIYYSQIVNDFQKGDIAEGYSVSREKKESFPLTVTSAQKNPTAFYLCASSQDRGLYGYTFGSGTRLTVV.

The rearrangement joins TRBV9 to TRBJ1-4; D is uncertain. This CDR3 contains 16 residues. The germline V and J ends were trimmed by 3 bases and 1 base, with 13 bases remaining between them. The germline V gene has CDR1 SGDLS and CDR2 YYNGEE. CDR3 protein: CASSALAGETNEKLFF. In DNA, the CDR3 is TGTGCCAGCAGCGCGCTCGCCGGAGAAACTAATGAAAAACTGTTTTTT.

J is TRBJ2-4 and V is TRBV6-5; D may be TRBD1 (6 bases). Germline assignment: CDR1 MNHEY and CDR2 SVGAGI. The V end lost 5 bases, the J end lost 6 bases, and 14 bases lay between the germline ends. The CDR3 is 14 amino acids. The CDR3 region has the DNA TGTGCCAGCAGTCCCCGGGGCAGGGGAAACATTCAGTACTTC. Translation: CASSPRGRGNIQYF.

This chain joins TRBV5-1 and TRBJ2-3; D tentatively reads TRBD1 or TRBD2 (5 bases each). CDR1 is SGHRS and CDR2 is YFSETQ in the germline V gene. Trimming pared 0 bases from V and 3 bases from J, leaving 11 bases between. This CDR3 is built from 15 residues. This CDR3 is CASSLGDGRTDTQYF. The CDR3 nucleotides are TGCGCCAGCAGCTTGGGGGACGGGCGGACAGATACGCAGTATTTT.

The chain uses TRBV5-1 and TRBJ2-1; 9 bases agree with TRBD2. V was pared by 0 bases and J by 3 bases, with 4 bases of the junction left unmatched. Germline V gives CDR1 SGHRS, CDR2 YFSETQ. This CDR3 comprises 16 residues. The CDR3 sequence is CASSLGLAGYYNEQFF. The CDR3 DNA reads as TGCGCCAGCAGCTTGGGGCTAGCGGGGTACTACAATGAGCAGTTCTTC.

This clone was detected a few times. The chain carries TRBV5-1 and TRBJ2-2; the D gene is possibly TRBD2 (5 bases). V was cut by 4 bases and J by 5 bases, with 18 bases left in between. CDR1 and CDR2 (germline): SGHRS, YFSETQ. CDR3 length equals 16 residues. The CDR3 spells CASSRVGLTGTGELFF. The CDR3, as DNA: TGCGCCAGCAGCCGGGTGGGCCTCACGGGGACCGGGGAGCTGTTTTTT.

The rearrangement uses TRBV6-4 and TRBJ1-2; 7 positions agree with TRBD1. From germline, CDR1 is MRHNA and CDR2 SNTAGT. V lost 2 bases, J lost 6 bases, and 6 bases stayed unmatched. The CDR3 is 14 residues long. The CDR3 is CASSDPDRSHGYTF. The CDR3 coding sequence is TGTGCCAGCAGTGACCCGGACAGGAGTCATGGCTACACCTTC.

The rearrangement links TRBV4-1 to TRBJ1-2, with TRBD1 identical over 12 bases. Germline CDR1 is MGHRA and CDR2 is YSYEKL. Trimming took 0 bases from V and 0 from J; bases not matched to a gene: 8. This CDR3 contains 19 residues. CDR3: CASSQDLGGQGAANYGYTF. In nucleotides, the CDR3 is TGCGCCAGCAGCCAAGATTTGGGGGGACAGGGGGCTGCTAACTATGGCTACACCTTC.

In DNA, the CDR3 is TGTGCCAGCAGTCTACAGGTAGGGAGCAATCAGCCCCAGCATTTT. Its protein is CASSLQVGSNQPQHF. The chain uses TRBV2 and TRBJ1-5; D might be TRBD1 (5 bases). Germline CDR1 reads SNHLY; CDR2 reads FYNNEI. CDR3 length: 15 amino acids. V dropped 5 bases and J dropped 1 base, with 12 bases sitting between them. Full variable domain (missing parts from reference TRBV2 and TRBJ1-5): EPEVTQTPSHQVTQMGQEVILRCVPISNHLYFYWYRQILGQKVEFLVSFYNNEISEKSEIFDDQFSVERPDGSNFTLKIRSTKLEDSAMYFCASSLQVGSNQPQHFGDGTRLSIL.

Only one count was recorded for this clone. V and J are TRBV9 and TRBJ1-4; the D gene is possibly TRBD1 (6 bases). Trimming pared 4 bases from V and 8 bases from J, leaving 15 bases between. Germline V CDR1 and CDR2: SGDLS, YYNGEE. This CDR3 is built from 14 residues. The CDR3 is CASSSTGLGEKLFF. The CDR3 region has the DNA TGTGCCAGCAGCTCAACAGGGTTAGGGGAAAAACTGTTTTTT.

This rearrangement joins TRBV6-1 to TRBJ1-5, with D uncertain. V lost 2 bases and J lost 4, with 9 bases in between. Germline CDR1 MNHNS, CDR2 SASEGT. The CDR3 contains 14 residues. CDR3 in DNA: TGTGCCAGCAGTGAATCGGCCGCAAATCAGCCCCAGCATTTT. Translation gives CASSESAANQPQHF.

The CDR3 sequence: CASSLEGMREQPQHF. CDR3 bases: TGCGCCAGCAGCTTGGAAGGGATGAGGGAGCAGCCCCAGCATTTT. The chain employs TRBV5-1 and TRBJ1-5, with unresolved D. The CDR3 spans 15 residues. The germline V gene encodes CDR1 SGHRS and CDR2 YFSETQ. V was shortened by 0 bases and J by 7 bases, with 14 bases between the two germline ends. Full variable domain (remainder filled in from reference TRBV5-1 and TRBJ1-5): KAGVTQTPRYLIKTRGQQVTLSCSPISGHRSVSWYQQTPGQGLQFLFEYFSETQRNKGNFPGRFSGRQFSNSRSEMNVSTLELGDSALYLCASSLEGMREQPQHFGDGTRLSIL.

The chain combines TRBV18 with TRBJ1-2; possibly TRBD1 for D (6 bases). CDR3 length: 15 amino acids. Trimming left V 6 bases short and J 3 bases short, with 17 bases between. Germline CDR1 reads KGHSH; CDR2 reads LQKENI. CDR3 protein: CASSPRQESHYGYTF. For the CDR3, the DNA is TGTGCCAGCTCCCCTCGACAGGAATCGCACTATGGCTACACCTTC.

The chain uses TRBV18 and TRBJ2-7, with TRBD1 matching 7 bases. In germline, CDR1 is KGHSH, CDR2 LQKENI. Trimming took 1 base from V and 4 from J; bases not matched to a gene: 10. The CDR3 sequence is 16 residues long. The CDR3 sequence is CASSPRPLGQTYEQYV. Written as DNA, the CDR3 is TGTGCCAGCTCACCACGACCACTGGGACAGACATACGAGCAGTACGTC.

This clone was seen once. The chain carries TRBV9 and TRBJ2-1; TRBD2 matches 8 bases. After removal of 4 bases from V and 5 bases from J, the junction contained 11 bases not matched to a gene. CDR3 length: 16 amino acids. Germline V CDR1 and CDR2: SGDLS, YYNGEE. Here the CDR3 reads CASSFTGTSSNNEQFF. The CDR3 DNA is TGTGCCAGCAGCTTTACCGGGACTAGTTCGAACAATGAGCAGTTCTTC.

This clone was seen more than once but under ten times. The sample carries other DNA sequences with the same CDR3. This chain uses TRBV28 with TRBJ2-7; TRBD2 aligns across 8 bases. The V and J ends lost 3 bases and 1 base, in that order; junction bases with no gene match: 8. This CDR3 region has 16 residues. Germline V gene sequence: CDR1 MDHEN, CDR2 SYDVKM. This chain's CDR3 is CASSFSLAGLSYEQYV. The CDR3 bases are TGTGCCAGCAGTTTCTCTTTAGCGGGGTTGTCCTACGAGCAGTACGTC.

This chain links TRBV6-5 with TRBJ1-2, with a weak D call TRBD1 (5 bases). The CDR3 is made up of 13 amino acids. The germline V and J ends were trimmed by 9 bases and 2 bases, with 13 bases remaining between them. Germline V gene sequence: CDR1 MNHEY, CDR2 SVGAGI. Here the CDR3 DNA reads TGTGCCAGTTCCAAGACAGTAAACTATGGCTACACCTTC. Its translation is CASSKTVNYGYTF.

This clone has just a few counts. This chain uses TRBV25-1 with TRBJ1-6; D is undetermined. This CDR3 region has 12 residues. Per the germline V gene, CDR1 is MGHDK and CDR2 is SYGVNS. Trimming pared 7 bases from V and 7 bases from J, leaving 8 bases between. CDR3 DNA sequence: TGTGCCAGCAATGGACCAAATTCACCCCTCCACTTT. The encoded protein is CASNGPNSPLHF.

This clone was seen a handful of times. This rearrangement joins TRBV10-1 to TRBJ2-3; a weak D match, TRBD2 (7 bases). Germline CDR1 WNHNN, CDR2 SYGVQD (reference sequence). This CDR3 comprises 15 residues. V was shortened by 0 bases and J by 2 bases, with 9 bases between the two germline ends. CDR3 sequence: CASSESGGATDTQYF. CDR3 DNA sequence: TGCGCCAGCAGTGAGTCGGGGGGGGCCACAGATACGCAGTATTTT.